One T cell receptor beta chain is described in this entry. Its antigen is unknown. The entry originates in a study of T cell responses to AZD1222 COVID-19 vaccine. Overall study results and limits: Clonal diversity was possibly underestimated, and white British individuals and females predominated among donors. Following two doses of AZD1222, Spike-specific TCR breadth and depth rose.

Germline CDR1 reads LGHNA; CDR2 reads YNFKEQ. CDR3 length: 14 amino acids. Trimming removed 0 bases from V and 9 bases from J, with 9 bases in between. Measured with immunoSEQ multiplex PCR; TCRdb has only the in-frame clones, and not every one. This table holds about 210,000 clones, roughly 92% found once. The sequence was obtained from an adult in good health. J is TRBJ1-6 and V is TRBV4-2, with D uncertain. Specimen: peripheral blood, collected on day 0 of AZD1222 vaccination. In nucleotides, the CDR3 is TGTGCCAGCAGCCAAGAAAAAGAGAGTTCACCCCTCCACTTT. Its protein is CASSQEKESSPLHF.